These 27 T cell receptor beta chains were all obtained from the same sample, sequenced in a study of T cell changes during pregnancy in multiple sclerosis (dated 2019 in TCRdb). Receptor libraries were prepared by the immunoSEQ multiplex PCR assay. Not all clones reach the TCRdb copy of this immuneACCESS table, which keeps in-frame sequences only. Checked studies attribute under half of the gap to unresolved V genes and leave the rest unexplained. Recorded for this sample are fewer than 70,000 clones; under 95% of them occurred a single time. The ten largest clonotypes hold roughly 1.4% of the sample. The starting material was peripheral blood, obtained in the third trimester of pregnancy. The receptors were sampled from a female donor with multiple sclerosis, enrolled in a pregnancy study.

V gene TRBV9 combines with J gene TRBJ2-3; perhaps TRBD2 as D (6 bases). Per germline, CDR1 SGDLS and CDR2 YYNGEE. V was cut by 0 bases and J by 1 base, with 9 bases left in between. This CDR3 has 15 amino acids. CDR3 in amino acids: CASSVAGVGTDTQYF. CDR3 coding DNA: TGTGCCAGCAGCGTAGCGGGGGTTGGCACAGATACGCAGTATTTT.

This sequence joins TRBV28 and TRBJ2-7; 9 bases line up with TRBD1. This CDR3 has 15 amino acids. CDR1 MDHEN and CDR2 SYDVKM come from the germline V gene. Trimming at V came to 6 bases and at J to 5 bases, leaving 11 bases not matched to a gene. The CDR3 spells CASRSSGTGSHEQYF. The DNA for the CDR3 is TGTGCCAGCAGGTCTTCCGGGACAGGGTCCCACGAGCAGTACTTC.

The rearrangement joins TRBV9 to TRBJ2-7, with D possibly TRBD2 on 5 matching bases. Trimming cost V 0 bases and J 3 bases, with 7 bases left between them. Germline V gene data show CDR1 as SGDLS and CDR2 as YYNGEE. The CDR3 has 13 amino acids. CDR3 in amino acids: CASSVATSYEQYF. The CDR3 DNA follows: TGTGCCAGCAGCGTAGCTACTAGCTACGAGCAGTACTTC.

The rearrangement uses TRBV7-2 and TRBJ1-6; possible D gene TRBD1, 5 bases. Germline-derived CDR1 and CDR2 are SGHTA and FQGNSA. With 3 bases removed from V and 0 bases from J, the gap between germline ends came to 12 bases. The CDR3 spans 17 residues. CDR3 protein: CASSFGHTFSYNSPLHF. Here the CDR3 DNA reads TGTGCCAGCAGCTTTGGACACACTTTCTCCTATAATTCACCCCTCCACTTT.

This rearrangement joins TRBV13 to TRBJ2-3; the match to TRBD2 covers 11 bases. Germline V CDR1 and CDR2: PRHDT, FYEKMQ (reference sequence). This CDR3 is built from 15 residues. The V segment lost 0 bases and the J segment 6 bases; nucleotides outside the gene matches: 2. The CDR3 DNA reads TGTGCCAGCAGCTTAGGACCTAGCGGGGGGGATACGCAGTATTTT. Translated: CASSLGPSGGDTQYF.

This clone was counted once. The chain has TRBV7-2 and TRBJ1-1, with D possibly TRBD1 on 5 matching bases. This CDR3 is 16 amino acids long. Germline-derived CDR1 and CDR2 are SGHTA and FQGNSA. The V and J ends lost 1 base and 0 bases respectively, with 12 bases between them. CDR3 nucleotides: TGTGCCAGCAGCTTAGTCGGACACCTGATGAACACTGAAGCTTTCTTT. Amino acid sequence: CASSLVGHLMNTEAFF.

V and J are TRBV2 and TRBJ2-3; 8 bases line up with TRBD1. Germline V gene data show CDR1 as SNHLY and CDR2 as FYNNEI. Unmatched junction bases numbered 1, after V lost 5 bases and J lost 0 bases. The CDR3 contains 14 residues. As DNA, the CDR3 is TGTGCCAGCAGTTGGGACAGGAGCACAGATACGCAGTATTTT. Encoded protein: CASSWDRSTDTQYF.

The rearrangement uses TRBV5-1 and TRBJ2-7, with D tentatively TRBD1 (5 bases). Germline-derived CDR1 and CDR2 are SGHRS and YFSETQ. The CDR3 totals 15 residues. V shed 2 bases and J shed 7 bases, with 19 bases lying between them. The CDR3 protein is CASSLLEGAPGEQYF. The DNA for the CDR3 is TGCGCCAGCAGCTTATTAGAAGGGGCCCCCGGTGAGCAGTACTTC.

In this sample, this clone turned up once. The chain has TRBV5-1 and TRBJ1-1, with D hard to call. V was clipped by 2 bases and J by 2 bases, with 7 bases between them. The CDR3 runs 13 residues. Per the germline V gene, CDR1 is SGHRS and CDR2 is YFSETQ. CDR3 nucleotides: TGCGCCAGCAGCTTACAGAGTAACACTGAAGCTTTCTTT. Its translation is CASSLQSNTEAFF.

The chain carries TRBV7-2 and TRBJ2-1; the match to TRBD2 covers 7 bases. V lost 1 base, J lost 6 bases, and 9 bases stayed unmatched. The germline CDR1 and CDR2 sequences are SGHTA and FQGNSA. CDR3 size: 16 residues. The DNA for the CDR3 is TGTGCCAGCAGCTTAGGGCTAGCGGTTACTAGCAATGAGCAGTTCTTC. It translates to CASSLGLAVTSNEQFF. Full variable domain (outside the CDR3, taken from reference TRBV7-2 and TRBJ2-1): GAGVSQSPSNKVTEKGKDVELRCDPISGHTALYWYRQSLGQGLEFLIYFQGNSAPDKSGLPSDRFSAERTGGSVSTLTIQRTQQEDSAVYLCASSLGLAVTSNEQFFGPGTRLTVL.

The chain recombines TRBV5-4 with TRBJ1-2, with D unclear. V lost 0 bases, J lost 4 bases, and 16 bases lay in between. Germline V lookup: CDR1 SGHNT, CDR2 YYREEE (reference sequence). CDR3 length: 16 amino acids. CDR3 in DNA: TGTGCCAGCAGCTTGGAATTGAACAGAGGGATCTATGGCTACACCTTC. Residues: CASSLELNRGIYGYTF.

The genes are TRBV18 and TRBJ1-1, with TRBD1 matching over 7 bases. The V gene end was trimmed by 5 bases and the J gene end by 6 bases; junction bases not matched to a gene: 9. Germline V CDR1 and CDR2: KGHSH, LQKENI. The length of the CDR3 is 14 residues. In nucleotides, the CDR3 is TGTGCCAGCTCAGCAACAGGGGTTTTGGCTGAAGCTTTCTTT. Translation: CASSATGVLAEAFF.

V gene TRBV5-6 combines with J gene TRBJ2-5, with 7 bases matching TRBD1. V shed 0 bases and J 2 bases; nucleotides not matched to a gene: 7. Germline V gene data show CDR1 as SGHDT and CDR2 as YYEEEE. This CDR3 region has 16 residues. The CDR3 DNA reads TGTGCCAGCAGCTTGGCCGGGACAGAATTTCAAGAGACCCAGTACTTC. It encodes CASSLAGTEFQETQYF.

As to this clone: An end of the junction differs from the germline gene, which may be a read error. The V and J genes are TRBV7-7 and TRBJ2-3; 7 bases agree with TRBD1. CDR3 size: 14 residues. Germline V lookup: CDR1 SSHAT, CDR2 FNYEAQ (reference sequence). The CDR3, as DNA: TGTGCTAGCAGCTCACAGGGGTGGGCAGATACGCAGTATTTT. Translating gives CASSSQGWADTQYF.

The genes are TRBV11-2 and TRBJ1-1; no firm D call. The CDR3 runs to 15 residues. Trimming shortened V by 1 base and J by 0 bases, and 9 bases separated the two germline ends. Germline V gene sequence: CDR1 SGHAT, CDR2 FQNNGV. This CDR3 is CASSLGPSVNTEAFF. As DNA, the CDR3 is TGTGCCAGCAGCTTAGGTCCCTCGGTGAACACTGAAGCTTTCTTT.

The chain joins TRBV9 to TRBJ2-2; D remains ambiguous. This CDR3 is built from 15 residues. The germline V gene encodes CDR1 SGDLS and CDR2 YYNGEE. The V gene lost 0 bases and the J gene lost 2 bases, with 8 bases spanning the gap. For the CDR3, the DNA is TGTGCCAGCAGCGTAGCGACGGGTAACACCGGGGAGCTGTTTTTT. Protein: CASSVATGNTGELFF.

The chain uses TRBV5-6 and TRBJ1-5, with 8 bases identical to TRBD1. V dropped 4 bases and J dropped 2; count of bases not matched to a gene: 8. The CDR3 covers 16 residues. Germline V gives CDR1 SGHDT, CDR2 YYEEEE. CDR3 DNA: TGTGCCAGCAGCAGCACAGGGGGGGAGGGCAATCAGCCCCAGCATTTT. Translated: CASSSTGGEGNQPQHF.

This rearrangement joins TRBV7-9 to TRBJ1-1; no firm D call. The CDR3 is 13 residues long. Germline-derived CDR1 and CDR2 are SEHNR and FQNEAQ (reference sequence). V dropped 4 bases and J dropped 3 bases, with 9 bases sitting between them. The CDR3: CASSWASHTEAFF. The CDR3 DNA follows: TGTGCCAGCAGCTGGGCGTCCCACACTGAAGCTTTCTTT.

The rearrangement links TRBV11-3 to TRBJ2-1; 9 bases line up with TRBD1. The J segment lost 0 bases and the V segment lost 4 bases, leaving 4 bases of the junction unmatched. The CDR3 sequence is 16 residues long. Germline lookup yields CDR1 SGHNT and CDR2 YENEEA. The CDR3 region is CASSYGTGNSYNEQFF. The CDR3 DNA follows: TGTGCCAGCAGCTACGGGACAGGGAACTCCTACAATGAGCAGTTCTTC.

The chain employs TRBV7-9 and TRBJ1-2; a weak D match, TRBD1 (6 bases). The CDR3 sequence is 13 residues long. The V and J ends lost 7 bases and 7 bases respectively, with 16 bases between them. The germline gives CDR1 SEHNR, CDR2 FQNEAQ (reference sequence). Here the CDR3 reads CASTMSGVLGYTF. The DNA of the CDR3 is TGTGCCAGCACCATGTCAGGGGTACTTGGCTACACCTTC. Together with reference TRBV7-9 and TRBJ1-2, the CDR3 gives the full variable domain: DTGVSQNPRHKITKRGQNVTFRCDPISEHNRLYWYRQTLGQGPEFLTYFQNEAQLEKSRLLSDRFSAERPKGSFSTLEIQRTEQGDSAMYLCASTMSGVLGYTFGSGTRLTVV.

This sequence joins TRBV7-9 and TRBJ2-3; a weak D match, TRBD1 (6 bases). Germline CDR1 and CDR2: SEHNR and FQNEAQ (reference sequence). The CDR3 is made up of 15 amino acids. Between the trimmed V and J ends, which lost 5 bases and 3 bases, there was a span of 15 bases. CDR3 DNA sequence: TGTGCCAGCAGCACAACAAGGGGGTCTACAGATACGCAGTATTTT. The encoded protein is CASSTTRGSTDTQYF.

The chain joins TRBV6-5 to TRBJ1-1, with 7 positions matching TRBD1. Germline V gene lookup returns CDR1 MNHEY and CDR2 SVGAGI. Germline trimming cut 5 bases from V and 1 base from J; bases unmatched to any gene: 1. The CDR3 has 13 residues. The CDR3 is CASSRQGNTEAFF. Here the CDR3 DNA reads TGTGCCAGCAGTCGACAGGGGAACACTGAAGCTTTCTTT.

This chain's CDR3 is CASSLRAQGQETQYF. As DNA, the CDR3 is TGTGCCAGCAGTTTAAGGGCCCAGGGGCAAGAGACCCAGTACTTC. The V gene is TRBV27, the J gene TRBJ2-5; D may be TRBD1 (6 bases). Deletions cut 2 bases from V and 2 bases from J, with 12 bases between. The CDR3 length is 15 residues. In germline, CDR1 is MNHEY, CDR2 SMNVEV (reference sequence).

J is TRBJ2-6 and V is TRBV27; D gene unclear. The CDR3 runs to 13 residues. Germline V gene data show CDR1 as MNHEY and CDR2 as SMNVEV (reference sequence). V lost 3 bases to trimming and J lost 4 bases, with 4 bases between them. CDR3 protein: CASSFLGANVLTF. As DNA, the CDR3 is TGTGCCAGCAGTTTCTTAGGGGCCAACGTCCTGACTTTC.

The chain recombines TRBV10-3 with TRBJ2-1, with 13 bases lining up with TRBD2. V lost 2 bases, J lost 12 bases, and 16 bases stayed unmatched. This CDR3 comprises 18 residues. Germline V lookup: CDR1 ENHRY, CDR2 SYGVKD. The CDR3 protein is CAISETSGGDLDSSGQFF. The CDR3 DNA reads as TGTGCCATCAGTGAGACTAGCGGGGGGGATCTAGATTCTTCTGGGCAGTTCTTC.

This chain uses TRBV5-6 with TRBJ2-5, with TRBD1 as a possible D gene (6 bases). Germline V gene lookup returns CDR1 SGHDT and CDR2 YYEEEE. The CDR3 runs to 13 residues. The V gene lost 6 bases and the J gene lost 1 base, with 10 bases spanning the gap. The CDR3 is CASTQGTQETQYF. In DNA, the CDR3 is TGTGCCAGCACTCAGGGGACCCAAGAGACCCAGTACTTC.

J is TRBJ2-1 and V is TRBV7-6; 7 bases fit TRBD1. The CDR3 spans 16 residues. V lost 2 bases to trimming and J lost 0 bases; unmatched junction nucleotides: 4. CDR1 SGHVS and CDR2 FNYEAQ come from the germline V gene. CDR3 bases: TGTGCCAGCAGCTTAAGCCGGACAGGCTCCTACAATGAGCAGTTCTTC. Its protein product is CASSLSRTGSYNEQFF. The entire variable domain, with the rest obtained from reference TRBV7-6 and TRBJ2-1, is as follows: GAGVSQSPRYKVTKRGQDVALRCDPISGHVSLYWYRQALGQGPEFLTYFNYEAQQDKSGLPNDRFSAERPEGSISTLTIQRTEQRDSAMYRCASSLSRTGSYNEQFFGPGTRLTVL.